Following are 20 T cell receptor beta chains from one sample sequenced in a study of shared clonotypes between healthy human individuals. Produced via immunoSEQ multiplex PCR; TCRdb's table is partial and in-frame only. Of approximately 97,000 clones listed, roughly two thirds are singletons. Sample: memory CD8+ T cells sorted from blood. Subset: CD45RO+ cells pooled with CCR7-negative TemRA cells. The receptors come from a man aged 25-40 years in good health.

The chain has TRBV9 and TRBJ1-1, with D possibly matching TRBD1 (6 bases). V was shortened by 0 bases and J by 8 bases, with 14 bases between the two germline ends. The length of the CDR3 is 14 residues. Germline CDR1 is SGDLS and CDR2 is YYNGEE. CDR3 nucleotide sequence: TGTGCCAGCAGCGTAGCTGATTCCAGGGGAGAAGCTTTCTTT. Translating it yields CASSVADSRGEAFF. Full variable domain (outside the CDR3, taken from reference TRBV9 and TRBJ1-1): DSGVTQTPKHLITATGQRVTLRCSPRSGDLSVYWYQQSLDQGLQFLIQYYNGEERAKGNILERFSAQQFPDLHSELNLSSLELGDSALYFCASSVADSRGEAFFGQGTRLTVV.

V and J are TRBV9 and TRBJ2-3, with D possibly being TRBD2 (6 bases). CDR1 and CDR2 (germline): SGDLS, YYNGEE. This CDR3 is 13 amino acids long. Trimming shortened V by 2 bases and J by 6 bases, and 10 bases separated the two germline ends. The CDR3 protein is CASSVRGADTQYF. The CDR3 coding sequence is TGTGCCAGCAGCGTGCGGGGAGCTGATACGCAGTATTTT.

This chain connects TRBV30 to TRBJ1-2, with a tentative D call TRBD1 (5 bases). The V end lost 3 bases, the J end lost 2 bases, and 7 bases lay between the germline ends. Germline CDR1 is GTSNPN and CDR2 is SVGIG (reference sequence). This CDR3 is 12 amino acids long. The CDR3 is CAWSGGNYGYTF. The CDR3 bases are TGTGCCTGGAGCGGGGGGAACTATGGCTACACCTTC.

The sample holds a few counts of this clone. The chain recombines TRBV10-2 with TRBJ2-2; D is ambiguous. The V end lost 3 bases, the J end lost 9 bases, and 8 bases lay between the germline ends. This CDR3 has 12 residues. Germline V gene sequence: CDR1 WSHSY, CDR2 SAAADI. CDR3 sequence (DNA): TGCGCCAGCAGTGAAAGGCTGCGGGAGCTGTTTTTT. Translating it yields CASSERLRELFF.

This rearrangement joins TRBV5-5 to TRBJ1-2; D call uncertain. Trimming stripped 0 bases from V and 1 base from J, with 16 bases between. Germline values: CDR1 SGHKS, CDR2 YYEKEE (reference sequence). This CDR3 has 17 residues. The CDR3 DNA reads TGTGCCAGCAGCTTGGCCAGGCAAGGCCTAATTAACTATGGCTACACCTTC. Translation: CASSLARQGLINYGYTF.

The chain uses TRBV2 and TRBJ2-1, with 9 bases aligning to TRBD1. V dropped 7 bases and J dropped 4; count of bases not matched to a gene: 14. The length of the CDR3 is 17 residues. Germline lookup yields CDR1 SNHLY and CDR2 FYNNEI. The CDR3 DNA sequence: TGTGCCAGCACCCCGGGACAGGGAAGGGGTACGTACAATGAGCAGTTCTTC. It yields the protein CASTPGQGRGTYNEQFF.

This clone was detected once. J is TRBJ2-3 and V is TRBV7-9; D gene uncertain. Germline V gene lookup returns CDR1 SEHNR and CDR2 FQNEAQ (reference sequence). This CDR3 is built from 18 residues. The ends were cut back, 2 bases at V and 1 base at J, with 19 bases in the middle. In DNA form, the CDR3 reads TGTGCCAGCAGCTTAAGTGGCGAAGAAACGGCGGGCACAGATACGCAGTATTTT. Translated, it gives CASSLSGEETAGTDTQYF.

This clone has only one observation. V and J are TRBV6-6 and TRBJ2-1, with 7 bases that match TRBD2. The V and J ends lost 0 bases and 4 bases, in that order; junction bases with no gene match: 0. This CDR3 has 14 residues. Germline V gene data show CDR1 as MNHNY and CDR2 as SVGAGI (reference sequence). The CDR3 region is CASSYSSGYNEQFF. CDR3 nucleotides: TGTGCCAGCAGTTACTCTAGCGGGTACAATGAGCAGTTCTTC.

V gene TRBV9 combines with J gene TRBJ2-1; D gene ambiguous. Germline V gene lookup returns CDR1 SGDLS and CDR2 YYNGEE. The CDR3 totals 15 residues. Deletions cut 0 bases from V and 1 base from J, with 8 bases between. This chain's CDR3 is CASSVVATSYNEQFF. As DNA, the CDR3 is TGTGCCAGCAGCGTAGTTGCTACATCCTACAATGAGCAGTTCTTC.

The sample holds one count of this clone. The V call is TRBV6-1, the J call TRBJ2-2; TRBD1 might be the D (6 bases). Germline CDR1 and CDR2: MNHNS and SASEGT. The CDR3 runs to 15 residues. Trimming pared 5 bases from V and 4 bases from J, leaving 14 bases between. CDR3 in DNA: TGTGCCAGCAGTCTGACAGGCTCGAGCACCGGGGAGCTGTTTTTT. Amino acid sequence: CASSLTGSSTGELFF.

This chain joins TRBV28 and TRBJ2-7, with D unclear. Trimming stripped 3 bases from V and 4 bases from J, with 7 bases between. The germline CDR1 and CDR2 sequences are MDHEN and SYDVKM. This CDR3 has 12 amino acids. CDR3 sequence (DNA): TGTGCCAGCAGTTTCGGACCTTACGAGCAGTACTTC. Translation gives CASSFGPYEQYF.

The chain is built from TRBV7-2 and TRBJ1-5; tentatively, D is TRBD1 (6 bases). Trimming pared 5 bases from V and 0 bases from J, leaving 14 bases between. The CDR3 is 16 amino acids. The germline CDR1 and CDR2 sequences are SGHTA and FQGNSA. CDR3 sequence (DNA): TGTGCCAGCAGCCTATTTGGGGGCCATAGCAATCAGCCCCAGCATTTT. Protein sequence: CASSLFGGHSNQPQHF.

This sequence joins TRBV19 and TRBJ2-7; 7 bases match TRBD1. Germline V lookup: CDR1 LNHDA, CDR2 SQIVND (reference sequence). V gave up 5 bases and J gave up 5 bases; unmatched junction bases: 6. CDR3 length equals 13 residues. CDR3 coding DNA: TGTGCCAGTAGTCTGGGACAGCCTAACGAGCAGTACTTC. This codes for CASSLGQPNEQYF.

The CDR3 loop reads CASRELAGGSLEQYF. The CDR3 nucleotides read TGTGCCAGCAGGGAATTAGCGGGAGGCAGTCTCGAGCAGTACTTC. This sequence joins TRBV2 and TRBJ2-7, with TRBD2 identical over 10 bases. The CDR3 sequence is 15 residues long. The V gene end was trimmed by 6 bases and the J gene end by 6 bases; junction bases not matched to a gene: 11. Germline V CDR1 and CDR2: SNHLY, FYNNEI.

CDR3 nucleotides: TGTGCCAGCAGTGGGGTCTTGGCTAATGAAAAACTGTTTTTT. Translation: CASSGVLANEKLFF. V is TRBV6-5 and J is TRBJ1-4; unclear D gene. This CDR3 has 14 amino acids. The germline gives CDR1 MNHEY, CDR2 SVGAGI. With 5 bases removed from V and 3 bases from J, the gap between germline ends came to 10 bases.

This chain links TRBV7-6 with TRBJ2-7; a possible D gene is TRBD1 (6 bases). Trimming removed 2 bases from V and 6 bases from J, with 11 bases in between. Germline CDR1 and CDR2: SGHVS and FNYEAQ. The CDR3 is 13 amino acids. Here the CDR3 reads CASSLFGGGEQYF. The CDR3 DNA reads as TGTGCCAGCAGCTTATTTGGGGGCGGCGAGCAGTACTTC.

The chain links TRBV5-6 to TRBJ1-4; D remains ambiguous. Between the trimmed V and J ends, which lost 2 bases and 7 bases, there was a span of 6 bases. CDR1 and CDR2 (germline): SGHDT, YYEEEE. The CDR3 covers 12 residues. CDR3 nucleotides: TGTGCCAGCAGCTTTGGTCGTGAAAAACTGTTTTTT. Its protein product is CASSFGREKLFF.

This clone was recorded only once. V is TRBV2 and J is TRBJ2-1, with 14 positions matching TRBD2. V trimming: 3 bases; J trimming: 9 bases; junction bases outside the gene matches: 10. The germline gives CDR1 SNHLY, CDR2 FYNNEI. The CDR3 has 17 residues. The CDR3 region has the DNA TGTGCCAGCAGTGACCCATCCGGGACTAGCGGGAGAGGTGAGCAGTTCTTC. Protein product: CASSDPSGTSGRGEQFF.

The gene calls are TRBV6-5 and TRBJ2-7; no reliable D call. V lost 2 bases to trimming and J lost 3 bases, with 17 bases between them. CDR1 is MNHEY, CDR2 SVGAGI, per germline. This CDR3 is 16 amino acids long. The CDR3 DNA is TGTGCCAGCAGTTACACCAATAGCCAATCGGGCTACGAGCAGTACTTC. This encodes CASSYTNSQSGYEQYF.

This chain uses TRBV7-9 with TRBJ2-5, with 7 nucleotides matching TRBD2. Germline V gene data show CDR1 as SEHNR and CDR2 as FQNEAQ (reference sequence). J was trimmed by 0 bases and V by 4 bases; bases with no gene match: 11. The CDR3 contains 17 residues. This CDR3 reads CASSWPSEGTNQETQYF. For the CDR3, the DNA is TGTGCCAGCAGCTGGCCCTCCGAGGGGACTAACCAAGAGACCCAGTACTTC.